A single sample is the source of the 17 T cell receptor beta chains below, sequenced in a study of shared clonotypes between healthy human individuals. Repertoires were generated with immunoSEQ multiplex PCR, while TCRdb's copy carries only in-frame clones and drops some. Of under 1,100,000 clones listed, under 80% are singletons. Sequencing was carried out using memory CD4+ T cells sorted from blood. Documented subset: CD45RA-negative fraction. Source of these receptors: a young man in good health.

This clone was counted many times. This sample includes further DNA sequences coding for the same CDR3. The J gene is TRBJ2-3, the V gene TRBV7-3, with D maybe TRBD1 (5 bases). Germline V gene data show CDR1 as SGHTA and CDR2 as FQGTGA. The length of the CDR3 is 14 residues. V was cut by 3 bases and J by 6 bases, with 13 bases left in between. This CDR3 is CASSFGEKGDTQYF. The DNA of the CDR3 is TGTGCCAGCAGCTTTGGAGAAAAGGGGGATACGCAGTATTTT. The variable domain in full, completed from reference TRBV7-3 and TRBJ2-3, reads GAGVSQTPSNKVTEKGKYVELRCDPISGHTALYWYRQSLGQGPEFLIYFQGTGAADDSGLPNDRFFAVRPEGSVSTLKIQRTERGDSAVYLCASSFGEKGDTQYFGPGTRLTVL.

This clone was observed a single time. This rearrangement joins TRBV30 to TRBJ1-6; 8 bases align to TRBD1. The CDR3 extends over 12 amino acids. The germline CDR1 and CDR2 sequences are GTSNPN and SVGIG (reference sequence). V shed 7 bases, J shed 7 bases, and the junction held 3 bases outside the gene matches. This CDR3 is CALDRVNSPLHF. CDR3 DNA sequence: TGTGCCTTGGACAGGGTCAATTCACCCCTCCACTTT.

The CDR3, as DNA: TGTGCCAGCAGTTTCGTGGAGGGATACAATGAGCAGTTCTTC. This codes for CASSFVEGYNEQFF. The chain employs TRBV28 and TRBJ2-1, with D possibly TRBD2 on 6 matching bases. V gave up 3 bases and J gave up 4 bases, with 10 bases separating them. The CDR3 is 14 residues long. The germline V gene has CDR1 MDHEN and CDR2 SYDVKM. Full variable domain (rest looked up from reference TRBV28 and TRBJ2-1): DVKVTQSSRYLVKRTGEKVFLECVQDMDHENMFWYRQDPGLGLRLIYFSYDVKMKEKGDIPEGYSVSREKKERFSLILESASTNQTSMYLCASSFVEGYNEQFFGPGTRLTVL.

The chain is built from TRBV27 and TRBJ2-2; no clear D. Germline-derived CDR1 and CDR2 are MNHEY and SMNVEV (reference sequence). V lost 5 bases and J lost 3, with 13 bases in between. The CDR3 runs 15 residues. The CDR3 DNA reads as TGTGCCAGCAGTGAAGGGCCCTGGGACACCGGGGAGCTGTTTTTT. This gives the protein CASSEGPWDTGELFF.

This rearrangement joins TRBV19 to TRBJ1-3, with D possibly matching TRBD1 (5 bases). Trimming stripped 7 bases from V and 0 bases from J, with 16 bases between. Germline loops: CDR1 LNHDA, CDR2 SQIVND (reference sequence). The CDR3 contains 16 residues. The CDR3 DNA reads as TGTGCCAGTAAGAATCTCGGGGGGAGCTCTGGAAACACCATATATTTT. It translates to CASKNLGGSSGNTIYF.

V and J are TRBV28 and TRBJ1-5, with D possibly TRBD1 on 5 matching bases. CDR3 length: 15 residues. Germline V gene data show CDR1 as MDHEN and CDR2 as SYDVKM. The V end lost 6 bases, the J end lost 2 bases, and 14 bases lay between the germline ends. The CDR3 loop is CASSLDTIGNQPQHF. The CDR3 coding sequence is TGTGCCAGCAGCTTGGACACTATTGGCAATCAGCCCCAGCATTTT.

The chain couples TRBV6-6 to TRBJ1-4; D call uncertain. CDR1 is MNHNY, CDR2 SVGAGI, per germline (reference sequence). The V end was cut by 4 bases, the J end by 7 bases, with 10 bases between. This CDR3 region has 13 residues. The CDR3 DNA reads as TGTGCCAGCAGTTCCCTTTTGGTTGAAAAACTGTTTTTT. Its protein product is CASSSLLVEKLFF.

The V call is TRBV6-4, the J call TRBJ2-2; 8 positions agree with TRBD1. The CDR3 has 14 amino acids. V was clipped by 5 bases and J by 4 bases; unmatched bases: 3. Germline assignment: CDR1 MRHNA and CDR2 SNTAGT. The CDR3 sequence: CASSQTGGTGELFF. Here the CDR3 DNA reads TGTGCCAGCAGTCAAACAGGGGGCACCGGGGAGCTGTTTTTT.

J is TRBJ1-6 and V is TRBV2; 7 positions agree with TRBD1. CDR1 and CDR2 from the germline V gene are SNHLY and FYNNEI. There are 14 residues in the CDR3. J was trimmed by 7 bases and V by 6 bases; bases with no gene match: 6. The CDR3 coding sequence is TGTGCCAGCAGGGGGGACAGCGTAAATTCACCCCTCCACTTT. Amino acids: CASRGDSVNSPLHF.

This clone was seen only a few times. The chain uses TRBV19 and TRBJ2-7, with D perhaps given as TRBD1 or TRBD2 (5 bases each). V was shortened by 10 bases and J by 2 bases, with 15 bases between the two germline ends. Germline V CDR1 and CDR2: LNHDA, SQIVND (reference sequence). CDR3 length: 13 amino acids. For the CDR3, the DNA is TGTGCCACCCCGGGACGGGATACCTACGAGCAGTACTTC. Translation: CATPGRDTYEQYF.

This clone was seen a handful of times. The chain has TRBV5-4 and TRBJ1-1; D possibly corresponds to TRBD1 (6 bases). This CDR3 comprises 14 residues. Germline values: CDR1 SGHNT, CDR2 YYREEE (reference sequence). V was clipped by 0 bases and J by 3 bases, with 9 bases between them. The CDR3, as DNA: TGTGCCAGCAGCTTGGGGACAGCGGACACTGAAGCTTTCTTT. Its protein is CASSLGTADTEAFF.

V and J are TRBV29-1 and TRBJ2-1, with 11 bases that match TRBD2. CDR1 and CDR2 from the germline V gene are SQVTM and ANQGSEA. The CDR3 consists of 14 residues. V lost 4 bases to trimming and J lost 9 bases; unmatched junction nucleotides: 8. DNA for the CDR3: TGCAGCGTTGCGGGGACTAGCGGAGCCAGTGAGCAGTTCTTC. This codes for CSVAGTSGASEQFF.

The chain joins TRBV29-1 to TRBJ1-4; D unresolved. Germline V lookup: CDR1 SQVTM, CDR2 ANQGSEA. This CDR3 has 14 amino acids. As DNA, the CDR3 is TGCAGTTCCCGGGCTCCCGAAGGCAATGAAAAACTGTTTTTT. Translation gives CSSRAPEGNEKLFF.

This chain connects TRBV4-3 to TRBJ2-7, with TRBD2 matching over 7 bases. The ends lost 1 base at V and 10 bases at J; junction bases unmatched: 10. The CDR3 spans 14 residues. CDR1 is LGHNA, CDR2 YSLEER, per germline. DNA for the CDR3: TGCGCCAGCAGCCAAGCCCCTAGCGGCCCAAAACAGTACTTC. Protein sequence: CASSQAPSGPKQYF.

V is TRBV30 and J is TRBJ1-1; D not certain. CDR1 and CDR2 (germline): GTSNPN, SVGIG (reference sequence). V lost 2 bases and J lost 4, with 11 bases in between. The CDR3 has 13 residues. The CDR3 region has the DNA TGTGCCTGGAGTAAGTCCGGGGTCACTGAAGCTTTCTTT. Protein: CAWSKSGVTEAFF. The whole variable domain, remainder taken from reference TRBV30 and TRBJ1-1, is SQTIHQWPATLVQPVGSPLSLECTVEGTSNPNLYWYRQAAGRGLQLLFYSVGIGQISSEVPQNLSASRPQDRQFILSSKKLLLSDSGFYLCAWSKSGVTEAFFGQGTRLTVV.

This clone has more than one count but fewer than ten. The rearrangement joins TRBV5-4 to TRBJ2-4, with D unresolved. Germline V CDR1 and CDR2: SGHNT, YYREEE (reference sequence). The CDR3 spans 15 residues. Trimming shortened V by 4 bases and J by 2 bases, and 13 bases separated the two germline ends. CDR3 amino acids: CASSASSSSKNIQYF. The CDR3, as DNA: TGTGCCAGCAGCGCAAGCTCATCTTCCAAAAACATTCAGTACTTC. The variable domain in full, completed from reference TRBV5-4 and TRBJ2-4, reads ETGVTQSPTHLIKTRGQQVTLRCSSQSGHNTVSWYQQALGQGPQFIFQYYREEENGRGNFPPRFSGLQFPNYSSELNVNALELDDSALYLCASSASSSSKNIQYFGAGTRLSVL.

This chain uses TRBV7-8 with TRBJ2-7; D is uncertain. Looked up from germline, CDR1 is SGHVS and CDR2 is FQNEAQ. V lost 3 bases and J 1 base, leaving 7 bases between the germline ends. The CDR3 has 13 residues. The CDR3 region is CASSFVKSYEQYF. In nucleotides, the CDR3 is TGTGCCAGCAGCTTCGTAAAATCCTACGAGCAGTACTTC.